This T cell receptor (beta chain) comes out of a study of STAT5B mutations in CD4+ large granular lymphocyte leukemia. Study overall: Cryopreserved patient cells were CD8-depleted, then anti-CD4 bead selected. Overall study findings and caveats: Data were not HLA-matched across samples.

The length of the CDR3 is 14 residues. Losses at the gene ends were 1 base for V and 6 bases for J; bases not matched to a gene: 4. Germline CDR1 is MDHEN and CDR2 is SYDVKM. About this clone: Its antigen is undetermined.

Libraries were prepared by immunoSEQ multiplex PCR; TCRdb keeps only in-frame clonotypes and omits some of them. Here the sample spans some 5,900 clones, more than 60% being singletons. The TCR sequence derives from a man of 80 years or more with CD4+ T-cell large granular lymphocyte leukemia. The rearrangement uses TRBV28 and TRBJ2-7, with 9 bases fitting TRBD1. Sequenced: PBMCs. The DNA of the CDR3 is TGTGCCAGCAGTTTATACGGGACAGGGTCCGAGCAGTACTTC. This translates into CASSLYGTGSEQYF. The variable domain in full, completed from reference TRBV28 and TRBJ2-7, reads DVKVTQSSRYLVKRTGEKVFLECVQDMDHENMFWYRQDPGLGLRLIYFSYDVKMKEKGDIPEGYSVSREKKERFSLILESASTNQTSMYLCASSLYGTGSEQYFGPGTRLTVT.